The 20 T cell receptor beta chains given below trace back to one sample, sequenced in a study of cytomegalovirus exposure and HLA in healthy donors. In the PCR, 60 Vbeta and 13 Jbeta primers were used. Sequencing was performed with immunoSEQ multiplex PCR; in TCRdb, only in-frame clones are kept and a portion is missing. The sample shows more than 95,000 clones, 72% of them seen only once. The sample was PBMCs. These receptors all stem from a man between 25 and 39 years old in good health and CMV-seronegative.

The chain carries TRBV6-5 and TRBJ1-2, with D possibly being TRBD1 (5 bases). Between the trimmed V and J ends, which lost 0 bases and 4 bases, there was a span of 9 bases. Germline V CDR1 and CDR2: MNHEY, SVGAGI. The CDR3 runs to 14 residues. The DNA for the CDR3 is TGTGCCAGCAGTTACTCGGGGGGGGGCTATGGCTACACCTTC. Translating it yields CASSYSGGGYGYTF.

The genes are TRBV6-5 and TRBJ1-1, with D possibly being TRBD1 (6 bases). Trimming stripped 1 base from V and 4 bases from J, with 13 bases between. This CDR3 comprises 15 residues. Germline values: CDR1 MNHEY, CDR2 SVGAGI. CDR3 in amino acids: CASSYFRGAGTEAFF. CDR3 DNA sequence: TGTGCCAGCAGTTACTTTCGGGGGGCGGGCACTGAAGCTTTCTTT.

In its sample, this clone was seen a few times. The genes are TRBV29-1 and TRBJ2-1, with 12 positions matching TRBD2. This CDR3 is 15 amino acids long. Germline-derived CDR1 and CDR2 are SQVTM and ANQGSEA. The ends lost 6 bases at V and 4 bases at J; junction bases unmatched: 7. CDR3 bases: TGCAGCGTGCCCCGGACTAGCGGGGATTACAATGAGCAGTTCTTC. Its protein is CSVPRTSGDYNEQFF.

The J gene is TRBJ2-7, the V gene TRBV7-9; D not certain. The germline CDR1 and CDR2 sequences are SEHNR and FQNEAQ (reference sequence). The CDR3 runs to 12 residues. Trimming cost V 6 bases and J 6 bases, with 12 bases left between them. The CDR3 sequence is CASSREKLEQYF. DNA for the CDR3: TGTGCCAGCAGTAGAGAGAAGCTCGAGCAGTACTTC.

The rearrangement uses TRBV6-1 and TRBJ1-1; D might be TRBD1 (5 bases). The CDR3 loop spans 13 amino acids. Germline values: CDR1 MNHNS, CDR2 SASEGT. With 8 bases removed from V and 2 bases from J, the gap between germline ends came to 12 bases. Here the CDR3 reads CASRWGRNTEAFF. The CDR3 DNA follows: TGTGCCAGCCGATGGGGCAGAAACACTGAAGCTTTCTTT.

This sequence joins TRBV10-1 and TRBJ1-4, with D tentatively TRBD1 (6 bases). The CDR3 has 13 residues. Per the germline V gene, CDR1 is WNHNN and CDR2 is SYGVQD (reference sequence). The germline V and J ends were trimmed by 8 bases and 5 bases, with 12 bases remaining between them. The CDR3 here is CASSDRSNEKLFF. DNA for the CDR3: TGCGCCAGCTCGGACAGATCCAATGAAAAACTGTTTTTT.

This clone was recorded only once. The V and J genes are TRBV30 and TRBJ2-2; 8 bases agree with TRBD2. The CDR3 sequence is 17 residues long. Germline lookup yields CDR1 GTSNPN and CDR2 SVGIG (reference sequence). V lost 0 bases to trimming and J lost 0 bases; unmatched junction nucleotides: 6. The CDR3 spells CAWSVRRLATNTGELFF. The CDR3 DNA follows: TGTGCCTGGAGTGTACGGAGACTAGCGACGAACACCGGGGAGCTGTTTTTT.

J is TRBJ2-1 and V is TRBV19; a weak D match, TRBD1 (6 bases). CDR1 is LNHDA and CDR2 is SQIVND in the germline V gene (reference sequence). This CDR3 region has 10 residues. The germline V and J ends were trimmed by 10 bases and 8 bases, with 9 bases remaining between them. CDR3 nucleotides: TGTGCCACAGGGGTCGATGAGCAGTTCTTC. Amino acid sequence: CATGVDEQFF.

The V and J genes are TRBV7-6 and TRBJ2-1; 10 bases are a match to TRBD2. The CDR3 sequence is 16 residues long. The V segment lost 6 bases and the J segment 0 bases; nucleotides outside the gene matches: 5. Germline lookup yields CDR1 SGHVS and CDR2 FNYEAQ. CDR3 sequence (DNA): TGTGCCAGCAGGCAAGCGGGGGGGCCCTCCTACAATGAGCAGTTCTTC. Its protein is CASRQAGGPSYNEQFF. Full variable domain (outside the CDR3, taken from reference TRBV7-6 and TRBJ2-1): GAGVSQSPRYKVTKRGQDVALRCDPISGHVSLYWYRQALGQGPEFLTYFNYEAQQDKSGLPNDRFSAERPEGSISTLTIQRTEQRDSAMYRCASRQAGGPSYNEQFFGPGTRLTVL.

The J gene is TRBJ1-1, the V gene TRBV2, with 8 nucleotides matching TRBD1. Germline assignment: CDR1 SNHLY and CDR2 FYNNEI. V dropped 4 bases and J dropped 3; count of bases not matched to a gene: 7. CDR3 length equals 15 residues. CDR3 DNA: TGTGCCAGCAGTGTTTGGGGACAGGCGTACACTGAAGCTTTCTTT. Its protein is CASSVWGQAYTEAFF.

The V gene is TRBV5-1, the J gene TRBJ2-1; D is perhaps TRBD2 (6 bases). CDR3 length equals 16 residues. Germline loops: CDR1 SGHRS, CDR2 YFSETQ. V was cut by 3 bases and J by 0 bases, with 13 bases left in between. CDR3: CASSYFSRGSYNEQFF. The CDR3 DNA follows: TGCGCCAGCAGCTACTTCTCGCGGGGCTCCTACAATGAGCAGTTCTTC.

This clone has only a few counts. CDR3 in DNA: TGTGCCAGCAGCGGGACAGGCCCTAGAGGCGAGCAGTACTTC. Translated: CASSGTGPRGEQYF. The chain uses TRBV11-1 and TRBJ2-7; 8 nucleotides align to TRBD1. Trimming took 5 bases from V and 6 from J; bases not matched to a gene: 9. The CDR3 is made up of 14 amino acids. Germline-derived CDR1 and CDR2 are SGHAT and FQDESV (reference sequence).

This clone turned up a few times. The chain uses TRBV5-6 and TRBJ1-4; D is unclear. The CDR3 is 14 amino acids. Trimming cost V 1 base and J 0 bases, with 4 bases left between them. Germline V gives CDR1 SGHDT, CDR2 YYEEEE. The CDR3 loop reads CASSLSATNEKLFF. In DNA form, the CDR3 reads TGTGCCAGCAGCTTGTCTGCAACTAATGAAAAACTGTTTTTT.

The chain employs TRBV28 and TRBJ1-5; no reliable D call. The CDR3 extends over 12 amino acids. V was cut by 1 base and J by 7 bases, with 5 bases left in between. In germline, CDR1 is MDHEN, CDR2 SYDVKM. CDR3 protein: CASSLFAQPQHF. CDR3 nucleotides: TGTGCCAGCAGTTTATTCGCGCAGCCCCAGCATTTT.

The chain recombines TRBV4-1 with TRBJ1-1; TRBD1 is a possible D gene (5 bases). The CDR3 loop spans 16 amino acids. In germline, CDR1 is MGHRA, CDR2 YSYEKL. V was pared by 5 bases and J by 5 bases, with 21 bases between. The CDR3, as DNA: TGCGCCAGCAGCACTGCGGGGCGACGGCCGGGGACTGAAGCTTTCTTT. Amino acid sequence: CASSTAGRRPGTEAFF.

V is TRBV5-1 and J is TRBJ1-4, with a tentative D call TRBD1 (5 bases). The V end was cut by 3 bases, the J end by 12 bases, with 15 bases between. Germline loops: CDR1 SGHRS, CDR2 YFSETQ. The CDR3 is 13 residues long. The CDR3 region is CASSSKTDRELFF. The CDR3 coding sequence is TGCGCCAGCAGCTCGAAGACAGACAGAGAACTGTTTTTT.

J is TRBJ2-3 and V is TRBV11-2, with 8 positions matching TRBD2. Germline trimming cut 4 bases from V and 5 bases from J; bases unmatched to any gene: 14. There are 17 residues in the CDR3. The V gene's germline CDR1 is SGHAT and CDR2 FQNNGV. CDR3 bases: TGTGCCAGCAGCTCTGAGGGAACTAGCGGAGTATTAGATACGCAGTATTTT. Translating it yields CASSSEGTSGVLDTQYF.

This clone has more than one count but fewer than ten. The chain is built from TRBV6-5 and TRBJ1-2; 8 bases fit TRBD1. The CDR3 is made up of 13 amino acids. J gave up 3 bases and V 6 bases, and 3 bases lay outside the gene matches. Per germline, CDR1 MNHEY and CDR2 SVGAGI. The CDR3 DNA is TGTGCCAGCAGAACGGACAGGGACTATGGCTACACCTTC. Protein: CASRTDRDYGYTF.

The chain's CDR3 is CASSLQARGGQYF. The CDR3 DNA is TGCGCCAGCAGCTTACAGGCCCGTGGCGGGCAGTACTTC. The chain recombines TRBV5-1 with TRBJ2-7; TRBD1 might be the D (5 bases). Germline CDR1 reads SGHRS; CDR2 reads YFSETQ. Trimming cost V 2 bases and J 9 bases, with 15 bases left between them. The CDR3 is made up of 13 amino acids.

The chain is built from TRBV6-1 and TRBJ2-7, with D perhaps TRBD2 (7 bases). This CDR3 is 15 amino acids long. V lost 8 bases to trimming and J lost 0 bases, with 17 bases between them. In germline, CDR1 is MNHNS, CDR2 SASEGT. The CDR3, as DNA: TGTGCCAGCCGAGGGGGGCGGGGGCACTCCTACGAGCAGTACTTC. Protein product: CASRGGRGHSYEQYF.